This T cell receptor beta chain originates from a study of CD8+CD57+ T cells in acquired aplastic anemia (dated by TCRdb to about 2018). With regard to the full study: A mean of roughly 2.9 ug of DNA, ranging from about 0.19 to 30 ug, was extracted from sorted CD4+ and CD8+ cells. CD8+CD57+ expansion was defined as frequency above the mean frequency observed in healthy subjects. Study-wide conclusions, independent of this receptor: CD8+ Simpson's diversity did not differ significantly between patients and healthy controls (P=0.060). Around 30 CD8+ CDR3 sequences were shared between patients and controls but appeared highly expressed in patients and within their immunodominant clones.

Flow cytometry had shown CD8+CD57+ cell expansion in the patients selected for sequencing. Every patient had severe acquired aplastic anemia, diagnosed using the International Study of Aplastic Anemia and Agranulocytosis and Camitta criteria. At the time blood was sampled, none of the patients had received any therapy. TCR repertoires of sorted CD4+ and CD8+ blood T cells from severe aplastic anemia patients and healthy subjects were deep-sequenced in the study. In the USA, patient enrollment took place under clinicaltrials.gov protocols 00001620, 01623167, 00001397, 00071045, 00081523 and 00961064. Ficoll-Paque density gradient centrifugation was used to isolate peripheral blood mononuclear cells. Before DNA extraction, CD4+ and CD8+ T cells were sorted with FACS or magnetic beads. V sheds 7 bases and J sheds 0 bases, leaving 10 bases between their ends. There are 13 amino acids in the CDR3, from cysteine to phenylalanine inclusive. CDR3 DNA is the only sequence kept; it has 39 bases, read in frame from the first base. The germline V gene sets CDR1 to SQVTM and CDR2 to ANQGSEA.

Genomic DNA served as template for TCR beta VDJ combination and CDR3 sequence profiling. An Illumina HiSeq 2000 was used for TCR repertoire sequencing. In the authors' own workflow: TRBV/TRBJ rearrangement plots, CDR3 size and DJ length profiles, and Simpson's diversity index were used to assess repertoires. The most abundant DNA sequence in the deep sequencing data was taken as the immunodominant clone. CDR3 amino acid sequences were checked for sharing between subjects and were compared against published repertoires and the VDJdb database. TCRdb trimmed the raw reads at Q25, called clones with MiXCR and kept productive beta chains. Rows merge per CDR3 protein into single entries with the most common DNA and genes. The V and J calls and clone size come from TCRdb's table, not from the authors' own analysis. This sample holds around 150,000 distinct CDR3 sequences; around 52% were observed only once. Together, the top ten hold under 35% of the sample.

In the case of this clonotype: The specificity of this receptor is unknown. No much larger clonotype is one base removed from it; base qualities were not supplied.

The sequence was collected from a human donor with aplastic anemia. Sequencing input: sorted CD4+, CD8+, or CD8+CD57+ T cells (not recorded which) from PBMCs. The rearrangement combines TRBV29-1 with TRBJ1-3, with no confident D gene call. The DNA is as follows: TGCAGCGGAATAGCAGGCTCTGGAAACACCATATATTTT. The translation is CSGIAGSGNTIYF.